The 16 T cell receptor beta chains in this list originate from one sample, sequenced in a study of shared clonotypes between healthy human individuals. Terminally differentiated effector memory CD45RA+ cells were excluded from the naive CD8 cells, which were CD45RO-negative and positively selected for CCR7. Assay used: immunoSEQ multiplex PCR; TCRdb lists only in-frame clones, some missing. This table has about 2.2 million clones, about 93% appearing once. The sequenced sample was naive CD8+ T cells from PBMCs. All receptors come from a man between 18 and 35 years old in good health. Some clones in this sample may be carry-over from other donors' samples.

This chain connects TRBV11-3 to TRBJ2-1; D is possibly TRBD2 (6 bases). Germline CDR1 is SGHNT and CDR2 is YENEEA. The CDR3 loop spans 13 amino acids. V was clipped by 2 bases and J by 8 bases, with 10 bases between them. CDR3 in amino acids: CASSLRGFDEQFF. CDR3 coding DNA: TGTGCCAGCAGCTTACGGGGGTTTGATGAGCAGTTCTTC. Using reference TRBV11-3 and TRBJ2-1 for the parts outside the CDR3, the full variable domain is EAGVVQSPRYKIIEKKQPVAFWCNPISGHNTLYWYLQNLGQGPELLIRYENEEAVDDSQLPKDRFSAERLKGVDSTLKIQPAELGDSAVYLCASSLRGFDEQFFGPGTRLTVL.

This chain joins TRBV7-3 and TRBJ2-1; 9 bases line up with TRBD2. The CDR3 is made up of 15 amino acids. Germline CDR1 reads SGHTA; CDR2 reads FQGTGA. Trimming at V came to 5 bases and at J to 4 bases, leaving 6 bases not matched to a gene. CDR3 sequence: CASSQVAGVYNEQFF. CDR3 in DNA: TGTGCCAGCAGCCAAGTAGCGGGAGTATACAATGAGCAGTTCTTC.

The rearrangement uses TRBV4-2 and TRBJ2-3; 12 bases line up with TRBD1. This CDR3 contains 16 residues. The germline V gene has CDR1 LGHNA and CDR2 YNFKEQ. With 2 bases clipped from V and 6 bases from J, the junction kept 6 bases outside the gene matches. The CDR3 is CASSQYRDRGPDTQYF. CDR3 DNA sequence: TGTGCCAGCAGCCAATACCGGGACAGGGGGCCTGATACGCAGTATTTT.

The table lists this clone with a count of one. The CDR3 protein is CASSQNTYNEQFF. DNA for the CDR3: TGCGCCAGCAGCCAGAACACCTACAATGAGCAGTTCTTC. The chain recombines TRBV4-1 with TRBJ2-1, with D hard to call. V was cut by 3 bases and J by 2 bases, with 5 bases left in between. Germline lookup yields CDR1 MGHRA and CDR2 YSYEKL. CDR3 size: 13 residues.

The chain couples TRBV27 to TRBJ2-1; 8 nucleotides agree with TRBD1. Per the germline V gene, CDR1 is MNHEY and CDR2 is SMNVEV (reference sequence). CDR3 length: 16 amino acids. The V gene end was trimmed by 5 bases and the J gene end by 5 bases; junction bases not matched to a gene: 11. The CDR3: CASSPNQGAAHNEQFF. The CDR3 nucleotides read TGTGCCAGCAGTCCGAACCAGGGGGCGGCCCACAATGAGCAGTTCTTC.

V usage is TRBV5-6 and J usage is TRBJ2-1, with D uncertain. Trimming took 4 bases from V and 9 from J, leaving 20 bases between them. CDR1 is SGHDT, CDR2 YYEEEE, per germline. The length of the CDR3 is 15 residues. This chain's CDR3 is CASSAAIRPVGEQFF. CDR3 sequence (DNA): TGTGCCAGCAGCGCAGCTATCCGACCAGTGGGTGAGCAGTTCTTC.

The CDR3 protein is CASSPQRTGGEGYTF. The CDR3 nucleotides read TGTGCCAGCAGTCCCCAGCGGACAGGGGGCGAGGGCTACACCTTC. The chain combines TRBV6-5 with TRBJ1-2; TRBD1 aligns across 11 bases. V shed 5 bases and J 8 bases; nucleotides not matched to a gene: 10. There are 15 residues in the CDR3. Looked up from germline, CDR1 is MNHEY and CDR2 is SVGAGI.

The chain joins TRBV13 to TRBJ2-5; a weak D match, TRBD2 (6 bases). Germline V gene data show CDR1 as PRHDT and CDR2 as FYEKMQ (reference sequence). Deletions cut 4 bases from V and 3 bases from J, with 18 bases between. CDR3 length: 16 residues. CDR3 nucleotide sequence: TGTGCCAGCAGCTCCTTAGCGGAGGCGAAAAAAGAGACCCAGTACTTC. It is translated as CASSSLAEAKKETQYF.

The chain recombines TRBV19 with TRBJ2-7; TRBD1 matches 8 bases. The junction had 11 bases not matched to a gene; V was cut back by 5 bases and J by 5 bases. The germline V gene encodes CDR1 LNHDA and CDR2 SQIVND (reference sequence). CDR3 size: 15 residues. The CDR3 DNA reads as TGTGCCAGTAGTTCACCCGGACAGGGACCCAACGAGCAGTACTTC. Residues: CASSSPGQGPNEQYF. Variable domain in full (rest from reference TRBV19 and TRBJ2-7): DGGITQSPKYLFRKEGQNVTLSCEQNLNHDAMYWYRQDPGQGLRLIYYSQIVNDFQKGDIAEGYSVSREKKESFPLTVTSAQKNPTAFYLCASSSPGQGPNEQYFGPGTRLTVT.

J is TRBJ2-5 and V is TRBV9, with D possibly matching TRBD2 (5 bases). V dropped 0 bases and J dropped 4 bases, with 13 bases sitting between them. The CDR3 is made up of 15 amino acids. CDR1 is SGDLS, CDR2 YYNGEE, per germline. The CDR3 DNA follows: TGTGCCAGCAGCGTAGTGGACGGGGAAGGAGAGACCCAGTACTTC. Its translation is CASSVVDGEGETQYF.

The chain combines TRBV2 with TRBJ1-2; D is uncertain. Germline V gene sequence: CDR1 SNHLY, CDR2 FYNNEI. The CDR3 has 12 amino acids. V dropped 8 bases and J dropped 4 bases, with 11 bases sitting between them. The CDR3 sequence: CASVDLLYGYTF. CDR3 nucleotides: TGTGCCAGCGTGGACCTTCTCTATGGCTACACCTTC.

This sequence joins TRBV5-6 and TRBJ2-7, with D possibly matching TRBD1 (6 bases). V shed 4 bases and J shed 3 bases, with 11 bases lying between them. Germline loops: CDR1 SGHDT, CDR2 YYEEEE. CDR3 size: 13 residues. As DNA, the CDR3 is TGTGCCAGCAGCCCGAACAGGGTCTACGAGCAGTACTTC. It codes for CASSPNRVYEQYF.

This clone was recorded once. The gene calls are TRBV9 and TRBJ1-3, with 10 nucleotides matching TRBD1. The CDR3 is made up of 16 amino acids. Germline CDR1 SGDLS, CDR2 YYNGEE. J lost 7 bases, V lost 3 bases, and 10 bases had no gene match. The CDR3 DNA sequence: TGTGCCAGCAGCGCTCTCCAGGGACAGGGGAGGAACACCATATATTTT. Translation gives CASSALQGQGRNTIYF.

The V call is TRBV18, the J call TRBJ2-3, with TRBD2 matching 10 bases. Germline V gene lookup returns CDR1 KGHSH and CDR2 LQKENI. The CDR3 spans 17 residues. Losses at the gene ends were 3 bases for V and 3 bases for J; bases not matched to a gene: 9. CDR3 nucleotide sequence: TGTGCCAGCTCACCGCGTGCTAGCGGGAGTGTTACAGATACGCAGTATTTT. Translated: CASSPRASGSVTDTQYF.

The chain uses TRBV19 and TRBJ2-7; D is uncertain. Germline V lookup: CDR1 LNHDA, CDR2 SQIVND (reference sequence). CDR3 length: 15 amino acids. Trimming removed 5 bases at V and 5 bases at J, with 19 bases between. The CDR3 DNA is TGTGCCAGTAGTCTTGCGGCGGAGCGCCTCGACGAGCAGTACTTC. This codes for CASSLAAERLDEQYF.

CDR3 coding DNA: TGTGCCAGCTCACCCCCGAAGGGACAGGGGATAATTGACTCTGGGGCCAACGTCCTGACTTTC. Translation: CASSPPKGQGIIDSGANVLTF. This rearrangement joins TRBV18 to TRBJ2-6; 10 bases are shared with TRBD1. There are 21 residues in the CDR3. Germline V gene data show CDR1 as KGHSH and CDR2 as LQKENI. V gave up 3 bases and J gave up 0 bases; unmatched junction bases: 14.